The subject of this entry is one TCR beta chain. The antigen remains undetermined. The sample is drawn from a study of cytomegalovirus exposure and HLA in healthy donors. Use of 60 Vbeta and 13 Jbeta primers characterized the PCR. TCRdb keeps only in-frame clones here, not all; method: immunoSEQ multiplex PCR. The data hold roughly 92,000 clones, with 81% observed a single time. There are 14 residues in the CDR3. J was trimmed by 1 base and V by 7 bases; bases with no gene match: 6. Looked up from germline, CDR1 is SQVTM and CDR2 is ANQGSEA. General observations from the study: Other equally common chains were less clonally expanded than HLA-associated TCR beta chains, a later analysis showed.

The chain links TRBV29-1 to TRBJ2-2; 7 nucleotides line up with TRBD2. This TCR came from a woman aged 70 to 79 in good health and CMV-seropositive. Sequencing input: PBMCs. In DNA form, the CDR3 reads TGCAGCGCCAAGACTAGCTTGAACACCGGGGAGCTGTTTTTT. This encodes CSAKTSLNTGELFF.